Described below is a single T cell receptor beta chain sequence and its context. The data originate from a study of OX40 agonist ivuxolimab in advanced cancers. Trimming cost V 3 bases and J 2 bases, with 16 bases left between them. CDR1 and CDR2 (germline): LNHNV, YYDKDF (reference sequence). The CDR3 is 16 amino acids. Generated by immunoSEQ multiplex PCR, the TCRdb table keeps only in-frame clones and is missing some. The table includes some 95,000 clones, 70% to 90% detected once. The clonotype originates from an adult with an advanced solid tumor such as melanoma, head and neck, liver or kidney cancer. The J gene is TRBJ2-5, the V gene TRBV15; the D gene is possibly TRBD2 (6 bases). The source was CD4+ or CD8+ T cells sorted from blood, collected in a trial of the OX40 agonist ivuxolimab. CDR3 sequence (DNA): TGTGCCACCAGCAGGGAGGGTTCGGGGAGACAAGAGACCCAGTACTTC. Its protein is CATSREGSGRQETQYF.